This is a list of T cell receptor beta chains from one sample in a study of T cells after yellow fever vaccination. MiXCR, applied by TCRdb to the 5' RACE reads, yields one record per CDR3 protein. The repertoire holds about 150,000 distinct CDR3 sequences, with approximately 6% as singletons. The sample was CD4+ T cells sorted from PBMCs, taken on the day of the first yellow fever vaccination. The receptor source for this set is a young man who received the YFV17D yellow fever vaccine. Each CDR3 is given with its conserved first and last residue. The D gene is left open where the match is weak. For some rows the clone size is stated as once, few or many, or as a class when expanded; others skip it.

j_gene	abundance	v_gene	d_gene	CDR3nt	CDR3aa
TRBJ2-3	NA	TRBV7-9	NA	TGTGCCAGCAGCTTCCGAGGTTTGACAGATACGCAGTATTTT	CASSFRGLTDTQYF
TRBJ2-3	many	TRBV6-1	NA	TGTGCCAGCAACCCGGGGCACCTTAGGGGGACGCAGTATTTT	CASNPGHLRGTQYF
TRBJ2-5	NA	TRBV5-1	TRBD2	TGCGCCAGCAGCCCGGGACTAGATTTCCGGGAGACCCAGTACTTC	CASSPGLDFRETQYF
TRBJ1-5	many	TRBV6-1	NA	TGTGCCAGCAGGGACCAGGGGACCAATCAGCCCCAGCATTTT	CASRDQGTNQPQHF
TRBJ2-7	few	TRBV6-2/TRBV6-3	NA	TGTGCCAGCAGTTACCGTCTAGCGACCGAGCAGTACTTC	CASSYRLATEQYF
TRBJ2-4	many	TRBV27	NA	TGTGCCAGCAGTTCGGGGGAACAGGCGAAAAACATTCAGTACTTC	CASSSGEQAKNIQYF
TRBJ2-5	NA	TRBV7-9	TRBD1	TGTGGGGACAGGGACAGATCTATCGAGTTGAAGACCCAGTACTTC	CGDRDRSIELKTQYF
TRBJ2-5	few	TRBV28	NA	TGTGCCAGCATTGACGCTCGTCTGGGCAGGGGAGGGGAGACCCAGTACTTC	CASIDARLGRGGETQYF
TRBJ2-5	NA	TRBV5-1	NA	TGCGCCAGCAGCACCGGTGGTAGCGAGGAGACCCAGTACTTC	CASSTGGSEETQYF
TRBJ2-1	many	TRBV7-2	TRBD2	TGTGCCAGTAAGCGGGGGGGCCAAGACAATGAGCAGTTCTTC	CASKRGGQDNEQFF
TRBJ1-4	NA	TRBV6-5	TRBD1	TGTGCCAGCAGTTACTCAGGGGACAGCTATAATGAAAAACTGTTTTTT	CASSYSGDSYNEKLFF
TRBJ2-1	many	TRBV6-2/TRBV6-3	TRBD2	TGTGCCAGCAGAACCAGCGGGGGGGCCTCCTACAATGAGCAGTTCTTC	CASRTSGGASYNEQFF
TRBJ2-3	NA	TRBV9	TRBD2	TGTGCCAGCAGCGTAGTTCCTTATAGCGGGGGGGCCGTAGGTACGCAGTATTTT	CASSVVPYSGGAVGTQYF
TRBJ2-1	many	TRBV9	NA	TGTGCCAGCAGCGTAGATCATCCGGACTACAATGAGCAGTTCTTC	CASSVDHPDYNEQFF
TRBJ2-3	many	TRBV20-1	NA	TGCAGTGCTAGCGGGCGCTCAGATACGCAGTATTTT	CSASGRSDTQYF
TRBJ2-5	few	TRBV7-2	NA	TGTGCCAGCAGCTTAGCTGTGGGGGGAGAAGAGACCCAGTACTTC	CASSLAVGGEETQYF
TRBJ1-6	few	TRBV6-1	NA	TGTGCCAGCAGTGAAGCGAAGGCTGCACCCCTCCACTTT	CASSEAKAAPLHF
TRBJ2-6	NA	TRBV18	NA	TGTGCCAGCTCACCACAACCAGGCTCTGGGGCCAACGTCCTGACTTTC	CASSPQPGSGANVLTF
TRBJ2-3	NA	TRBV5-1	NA	TGCGCCAGCAGCTTGACGGGTATGAGCACAGATACGCAGTATTTT	CASSLTGMSTDTQYF
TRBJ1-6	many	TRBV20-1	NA	TGCAGTGCTAGAGGGAGGGGATCGGACAATTCACCCCTCCACTTT	CSARGRGSDNSPLHF
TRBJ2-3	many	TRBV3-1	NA	TGTGCCAGCAGCCAACCTCCGAATACGCAGTATTTT	CASSQPPNTQYF
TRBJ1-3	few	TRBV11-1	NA	TGTGCCAGCAGCTCTTCAGGGGCAATGGGGAGCTCTGGAAACACCATATATTTT	CASSSSGAMGSSGNTIYF
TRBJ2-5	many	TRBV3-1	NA	TGTGCCAGCAGCGGACGACAATTCCAAGAGACCCAGTACTTC	CASSGRQFQETQYF
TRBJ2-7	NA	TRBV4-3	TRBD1	TGCGCCAGCAGCCGCGACTCCCAGGGGGTCTACGAGCAGTACTTC	CASSRDSQGVYEQYF
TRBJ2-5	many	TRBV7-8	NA	TGTGCCAGCAAGCTCCGCGGGCAGGGAGAGACCCAGTACTTC	CASKLRGQGETQYF
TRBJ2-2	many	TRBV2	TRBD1	TGTGCCAGTTCGCGACAGGGGCCAAGGGTCGGGGAGCTGTTTTTT	CASSRQGPRVGELFF